The clone carrying this T cell receptor beta chain has only a few counts. What it binds is not known. The data originate from a study of cytomegalovirus exposure and HLA in healthy donors. Findings and limits, study-wide: Data from an earlier analysis indicated that most TCR beta V segments were productive either about 87% or about 30% of the time.

Each donor was healthy, and each was a bone marrow donor. PCR primers comprised 60 Vbeta and 13 Jbeta primers. Per the authors' pipeline: In a later analysis, about 9.9 million of 65 million to 90 million unique beta chains occurred in at least two donors. Method: immunoSEQ multiplex PCR; TCRdb's copy keeps in-frame clones and lacks some. Clone size and the V and J calls come from that table; the DNA yielded D and trimming. The sample shows over 150,000 clones, 70% to 80% of them seen only once. The receptor comes from a man in his forties in good health and CMV-seronegative. Sequenced: PBMCs.

CDR3 DNA sequence: TGTGCCAGCAAAAGGACAGGGGACTCTATGGTCGGGGAGCTGTTTTTT. Translation gives CASKRTGDSMVGELFF. The chain recombines TRBV2 with TRBJ2-2; 9 bases fit TRBD1. CDR3 length: 16 residues. V trimming: 7 bases; J trimming: 7 bases; junction bases outside the gene matches: 13. Germline V CDR1 and CDR2: SNHLY, FYNNEI. The full variable domain, in which reference TRBV2 and TRBJ2-2 provide the parts outside the CDR3, is EPEVTQTPSHQVTQMGQEVILRCVPISNHLYFYWYRQILGQKVEFLVSFYNNEISEKSEIFDDQFSVERPDGSNFTLKIRSTKLEDSAMYFCASKRTGDSMVGELFFGEGSRLTVL.